Shown below are 8 T cell receptor beta chains from a single sample sequenced in a study of cytomegalovirus exposure and HLA in healthy donors. 60 Vbeta and 13 Jbeta primers were used in PCR. Generated by immunoSEQ multiplex PCR, the TCRdb table keeps only in-frame clones and is missing some. This sample yields more than 150,000 clones, of which less than 85% are seen a single time; about 0.63% belongs to the top ten. The sample taken for sequencing was PBMCs. The source is a boy younger than 18 in good health and CMV-seronegative.

The chain employs TRBV7-4 and TRBJ1-1; TRBD1 might be the D (5 bases). Germline lookup yields CDR1 SGHVT and CDR2 SQSDAQ. The CDR3 has 12 amino acids. Trimming removed 10 bases at V and 8 bases at J, with 17 bases between. CDR3 in DNA: TGTGCCATCCCAAAGAGACAGATCGAAGCTTTCTTT. It encodes CAIPKRQIEAFF.

This sequence joins TRBV25-1 and TRBJ1-6; D call uncertain. The CDR3 extends over 13 amino acids. From germline, CDR1 is MGHDK and CDR2 SYGVNS. V lost 5 bases, J lost 8 bases, and 10 bases lay in between. The CDR3 DNA reads as TGTGCCAGCAGTTCCCAGGATTATTCACCCCTCCACTTT. This gives the protein CASSSQDYSPLHF.

A few counts support this clone. V usage is TRBV7-8 and J usage is TRBJ1-2; 7 bases map to TRBD1. The germline gives CDR1 SGHVS, CDR2 FQNEAQ. The CDR3 spans 13 residues. V shed 6 bases and J 4 bases; nucleotides not matched to a gene: 5. The CDR3 reads CASSPGQIYGYTF. The CDR3 region has the DNA TGTGCCAGCAGTCCGGGACAGATCTATGGCTACACCTTC.

The chain recombines TRBV6-5 with TRBJ2-1; 7 bases are a match to TRBD2. Losses at the gene ends were 0 bases for V and 2 bases for J; bases not matched to a gene: 4. Germline V gene sequence: CDR1 MNHEY, CDR2 SVGAGI. This CDR3 region has 16 residues. As DNA, the CDR3 is TGTGCCAGCAGTTACTCGACCGCGGGGGCCTACAATGAGCAGTTCTTC. Its protein is CASSYSTAGAYNEQFF.

The chain recombines TRBV6-1 with TRBJ2-3; D unresolved. CDR3 length: 13 residues. Germline values: CDR1 MNHNS, CDR2 SASEGT. V was trimmed by 7 bases and J by 4 bases, leaving 12 bases between them. CDR3 nucleotides: TGTGCCAGCATTCGACTTGGCTCAGATACGCAGTATTTT. It is translated as CASIRLGSDTQYF.

The V call is TRBV19, the J call TRBJ1-1; D gene ambiguous. V was cut by 3 bases and J by 1 base, with 12 bases left in between. Germline lookup yields CDR1 LNHDA and CDR2 SQIVND (reference sequence). The CDR3 loop spans 15 amino acids. The CDR3, as DNA: TGTGCCAGTAGTATCCGGAGGGAGACGAACACTGAAGCTTTCTTT. It encodes CASSIRRETNTEAFF.

The gene calls are TRBV5-4 and TRBJ2-2, with a weak D call TRBD1 (5 bases). Per the germline V gene, CDR1 is SGHNT and CDR2 is YYREEE (reference sequence). V lost 0 bases to trimming and J lost 4 bases, with 7 bases between them. The CDR3 covers 14 residues. CDR3: CASSLERGTGELFF. CDR3 DNA sequence: TGTGCCAGCAGCTTGGAAAGGGGCACCGGGGAGCTGTTTTTT. Together with reference TRBV5-4 and TRBJ2-2, the CDR3 gives the full variable domain: ETGVTQSPTHLIKTRGQQVTLRCSSQSGHNTVSWYQQALGQGPQFIFQYYREEENGRGNFPPRFSGLQFPNYSSELNVNALELDDSALYLCASSLERGTGELFFGEGSRLTVL.

V gene TRBV7-2 combines with J gene TRBJ2-5; 9 nucleotides agree with TRBD1. The CDR3 covers 13 residues. Germline values: CDR1 SGHTA, CDR2 FQGNSA. Germline trimming cut 7 bases from V and 1 base from J; bases unmatched to any gene: 1. The chain's CDR3 is CASKQGAQETQYF. The CDR3 nucleotides read TGTGCCAGCAAACAGGGGGCCCAAGAGACCCAGTACTTC.